Listed below are T cell receptor beta chains from one sample, sequenced in a study of ipilimumab plus nivolumab after autologous stem cell transplantation. Clones were sequenced by immunoSEQ multiplex PCR, and TCRdb holds only the in-frame ones, with some missing. The sample lists about 40,000 clones, 80% to 95% occurring once. The sequences come from PBMCs, collected in a trial of ipilimumab plus nivolumab as post-transplant consolidation. All receptors derive from a male donor with multiple myeloma. Each CDR3 is given with its conserved first and last residue. D genes are given only for firm matches. A row's size may be missing; if present it is once, few, many or a size class.

D gene	clone size	J gene	V gene	CDR3 protein	CDR3 DNA
TRBD2	.	TRBJ2-3	TRBV10-3	CAIGKDLAGGMADTQYF	TGTGCCATCGGAAAAGACCTGGCGGGAGGGATGGCAGATACGCAGTATTTT
.	.	TRBJ2-3	TRBV7-3	CASSLSGKGTDTQYF	TGTGCCAGCAGCTTAAGCGGGAAGGGCACAGATACGCAGTATTTT
.	.	TRBJ2-1	TRBV19	CASSKGGGTNEQFF	TGTGCCAGTAGTAAGGGGGGCGGAACCAATGAGCAGTTCTTC
.	.	TRBJ2-5	TRBV2	CASRAPQAETQYF	TGTGCCAGCCGGGCACCTCAGGCGGAGACCCAGTACTTC
.	.	TRBJ1-4	TRBV7-2	CASSLGGTNEKLFF	TGTGCCAGCAGCTTAGGGGGGACAAATGAAAAACTGTTTTTT
TRBD1	.	TRBJ2-5	TRBV19	CASSNYGRGLETQYF	TGTGCCAGTAGTAACTATGGCAGGGGGCTAGAGACCCAGTACTTC
.	.	TRBJ1-3	TRBV2	CASSEMGQRAGGNTIYF	TGTGCCAGCAGTGAAATGGGGCAGCGGGCCGGAGGAAACACCATATATTTT
.	.	TRBJ2-7	TRBV11-2	CASSLRLSGEQYF	TGTGCCAGCAGCCTCCGCCTCAGCGGCGAGCAGTACTTC
TRBD1	.	TRBJ1-2	TRBV5-1	CASSARTGLLGGYTF	TGCGCCAGCAGCGCTCGGACAGGGTTATTGGGTGGCTACACCTTC
.	once	TRBJ2-5	TRBV5-5	CASSLVIARETQYF	TGTGCCAGCAGCTTGGTAATAGCTAGGGAGACCCAGTACTTC
.	.	TRBJ1-2	TRBV6-1	CASSEPTSGYTF	TGTGCCAGCAGTGAACCCACCTCTGGCTACACCTTC
.	.	TRBJ2-7	TRBV7-3	CASSWTQGYEQYF	TGTGCCAGCAGCTGGACGCAGGGTTACGAGCAGTACTTC
TRBD2	.	TRBJ2-7	TRBV7-2	CASSLVAGKIQEQYF	TGTGCCAGCAGCTTAGTAGCGGGGAAAATTCAGGAGCAGTACTTC
TRBD2	.	TRBJ2-7	TRBV9	CASSLTAGGSSYEQYF	TGTGCCAGCAGCCTAACAGCGGGGGGAAGCTCCTACGAGCAGTACTTC
.	once	TRBJ2-7	TRBV7-9	CASSWRAGSYEQYF	TGTGCCAGCAGCTGGCGGGCCGGCTCCTACGAGCAGTACTTC
.	few	TRBJ2-7	TRBV7-2	CASSPHSYEQYF	TGTGCCAGCAGCCCACACTCCTACGAGCAGTACTTC
.	.	TRBJ2-2	TRBV2	CASRAEASGELFF	TGTGCCAGCAGAGCAGAAGCCTCCGGGGAGCTGTTTTTT
TRBD1	once	TRBJ1-5	TRBV19	CASRPGQDHQPQHF	TGTGCCAGTAGACCGGGACAGGACCATCAGCCCCAGCATTTT
TRBD1	.	TRBJ2-5	TRBV7-9	CASSTLGPGTALEETQYF	TGTGCCAGCAGCACCCTTGGCCCCGGGACAGCCTTGGAAGAGACCCAGTACTTC
.	.	TRBJ1-2	TRBV9	CASTGGNSYGYTF	TGTGCCAGCACGGGGGGGAATTCATATGGCTACACCTTC
.	.	TRBJ1-4	TRBV19	CASSIRGQDEKLFF	TGTGCCAGTAGTATACGGGGTCAGGATGAAAAACTGTTTTTT
TRBD1	.	TRBJ1-2	TRBV6-5	CASSYRDRGSYGYTF	TGTGCCAGCAGTTACCGGGACAGGGGATCATATGGCTACACCTTC
.	.	TRBJ1-3	TRBV18	CASSPGVDGNTIYF	TGTGCCAGCTCACCAGGGGTAGATGGAAACACCATATATTTT
TRBD2	.	TRBJ2-7	TRBV5-1	CASRTSGGPDTNEQYF	TGCGCCAGCAGAACTAGCGGGGGGCCTGACACTAACGAGCAGTACTTC
.	once	TRBJ2-2	TRBV29-1	CSVEHPGFRELFF	TGCAGCGTCGAACACCCAGGGTTCCGGGAGCTGTTTTTT
.	.	TRBJ2-7	TRBV6-5	CASRPDGVDEQYF	TGTGCCAGCAGACCTGACGGGGTTGACGAGCAGTACTTC
TRBD2	.	TRBJ2-7	TRBV9	CASSAPSSRLAGGPDEQYF	TGTGCCAGCAGTGCTCCTTCGTCCAGACTAGCGGGGGGGCCTGACGAGCAGTACTTC
TRBD2	.	TRBJ2-3	TRBV28	CASTVAGTDTQYF	TGTGCCAGCACCGTAGCGGGAACAGATACGCAGTATTTT
.	.	TRBJ1-5	TRBV29-1	CSVAVGGSNQPQHF	TGCAGCGTTGCGGTGGGGGGGAGCAATCAGCCCCAGCATTTT
.	.	TRBJ2-3	TRBV7-2	CASSLVRGVTRVGTDTQYF	TGTGCCAGCAGCTTAGTGAGGGGTGTGACCCGAGTGGGCACAGATACGCAGTATTTT
.	.	TRBJ2-7	TRBV7-8	CASSWDGGGGGYEQYF	TGTGCCAGCAGCTGGGATGGGGGTGGGGGCGGGTACGAGCAGTACTTC
.	medium-sized	TRBJ2-1	TRBV5-4	CASSVSYNEQFF	TGTGCCAGCAGCGTTTCTTACAATGAGCAGTTCTTC
.	.	TRBJ1-3	TRBV7-9	CASSSLPGASGNTIYF	TGTGCCAGCAGTTCACTACCAGGGGCCTCTGGAAACACCATATATTTT
.	once	TRBJ2-7	TRBV6-5	CASAGTNSYEQYF	TGTGCCAGCGCCGGGACAAATTCCTACGAGCAGTACTTC
.	.	TRBJ2-1	TRBV7-2	CASSLARGDDEQFF	TGTGCCAGCAGCTTAGCAAGAGGTGATGATGAGCAGTTCTTC
.	.	TRBJ2-1	TRBV7-9	CASSSSGVQFF	TGTGCCAGCAGCTCTTCAGGGGTGCAGTTCTTC
.	.	TRBJ1-1	TRBV18	CASSRTANTEAFF	TGTGCCAGCTCAAGGACGGCGAACACTGAAGCTTTCTTT
TRBD2	.	TRBJ2-1	TRBV7-2	CASRIPGLAGEQFF	TGTGCCAGCAGGATACCGGGACTAGCGGGAGAGCAGTTCTTC
.	.	TRBJ2-7	TRBV5-5	CASSLEGNYEQYF	TGTGCCAGCAGCTTGGAAGGCAACTACGAGCAGTACTTC
TRBD2	.	TRBJ2-1	TRBV4-3	CASSQDAGAGEQFF	TGCGCCAGCAGCCAAGACGCGGGAGCGGGTGAGCAGTTCTTC
.	.	TRBJ2-7	TRBV27	CASSSRTVSYEQYF	TGTGCCAGCAGTTCCCGGACGGTCTCCTACGAGCAGTACTTC
.	.	TRBJ1-2	TRBV28	CASLPQQGSVGFYGYTF	TGTGCCAGCCTACCCCAGCAGGGGAGCGTGGGCTTCTATGGCTACACCTTC
.	.	TRBJ2-7	TRBV7-2	CASSLATAYEQYF	TGTGCCAGCAGCTTAGCGACAGCCTACGAGCAGTACTTC
TRBD2	.	TRBJ2-3	TRBV7-2	CASSSRISGSDTQYF	TGTGCCAGCAGCTCAAGGATTAGCGGGAGTGATACGCAGTATTTT
.	.	TRBJ1-1	TRBV4-3	CASSPIPGATEAFF	TGCGCCAGCAGCCCCATCCCAGGGGCCACTGAAGCTTTCTTT